The 29 T cell receptor beta chains below come from one sample, sequenced in a study of radiation and T cells in renal cell carcinoma. Regarding time point: blood 2 weeks post-SBRT. Treatment denoted: 15 Gy SBRT to primary tumor, nephrectomy 4 weeks later. The assay was immunoSEQ multiplex PCR, and TCRdb's table has in-frame clones only and misses some. The table records roughly 120,000 clones, roughly four fifths of them present only once. The specimen comprised blood, sampled from a patient whose treatment included radiotherapy and nephrectomy. The receptors derive from a woman in her sixties or seventies with renal cell carcinoma.

The J gene is TRBJ2-7, the V gene TRBV19; D is uncertain. Trimming took off 5 bases at V and 3 bases at J, with 8 bases between the two ends. Germline V gene data show CDR1 as LNHDA and CDR2 as SQIVND (reference sequence). The CDR3 has 12 residues. The chain's CDR3 is CASSVVGYEQYF. The CDR3 DNA sequence: TGTGCCAGTAGTGTGGTCGGCTACGAGCAGTACTTC.

The V and J genes are TRBV6-5 and TRBJ1-2; D remains unclear. The germline V gene has CDR1 MNHEY and CDR2 SVGAGI. V was clipped by 0 bases and J by 4 bases, with 9 bases between them. This CDR3 comprises 14 residues. The CDR3, as DNA: TGTGCCAGCAGTTACTCGTTCAGATCCTATGGCTACACCTTC. Amino acids: CASSYSFRSYGYTF.

V usage is TRBV5-6 and J usage is TRBJ1-5; no clear D gene. V gave up 4 bases and J gave up 3 bases, with 11 bases separating them. CDR3 length: 14 residues. CDR1 SGHDT and CDR2 YYEEEE come from the germline V gene. The DNA for the CDR3 is TGTGCCAGCAGCACCTCAGCGTACAATCAGCCCCAGCATTTT. Protein sequence: CASSTSAYNQPQHF. Together with reference TRBV5-6 and TRBJ1-5, the CDR3 gives the full variable domain: DAGVTQSPTHLIKTRGQQVTLRCSPKSGHDTVSWYQQALGQGPQFIFQYYEEEERQRGNFPDRFSGHQFPNYSSELNVNALLLGDSALYLCASSTSAYNQPQHFGDGTRLSIL.

V is TRBV9 and J is TRBJ2-2, with 7 nucleotides matching TRBD2. Germline trimming cut 3 bases from V and 4 bases from J; bases unmatched to any gene: 9. The germline V gene encodes CDR1 SGDLS and CDR2 YYNGEE. CDR3 size: 16 residues. The CDR3 DNA reads as TGTGCCAGCAGCGCGAGCTCGGGGGGAAGCACCGGGGAGCTGTTTTTT. It encodes CASSASSGGSTGELFF.

J is TRBJ1-1 and V is TRBV5-6; tentatively, D is TRBD1 (6 bases). The germline CDR1 and CDR2 sequences are SGHDT and YYEEEE. There are 12 residues in the CDR3. V was cut by 3 bases and J by 8 bases, with 11 bases left in between. The CDR3 DNA follows: TGTGCCAGCAGCTACGGACAGAAAGAAGCTTTCTTT. It yields the protein CASSYGQKEAFF.

The chain links TRBV6-5 to TRBJ1-4; no clear D. Trimming removed 4 bases at V and 10 bases at J, with 13 bases between. This CDR3 is built from 13 residues. Germline-derived CDR1 and CDR2 are MNHEY and SVGAGI. This CDR3 reads CASSFVGSGKLFF. CDR3 sequence (DNA): TGTGCCAGCAGTTTTGTGGGCTCGGGAAAACTGTTTTTT.

The genes are TRBV10-3 and TRBJ1-4; 9 bases fit TRBD1. V gave up 6 bases and J gave up 8 bases; unmatched junction bases: 1. This CDR3 spans 12 amino acids. CDR1 and CDR2 (germline): ENHRY, SYGVKD. As DNA, the CDR3 is TGTGCCATCAGAGGGACAGGGGAAAAACTGTTTTTT. It yields the protein CAIRGTGEKLFF.

The chain joins TRBV7-9 to TRBJ2-5; D is ambiguous. The V and J ends lost 2 bases and 5 bases respectively, with 3 bases between them. The CDR3 has 11 residues. CDR1 and CDR2 from the germline V gene are SEHNR and FQNEAQ (reference sequence). In nucleotides, the CDR3 is TGTGCCAGCAGCTTAAAGGAGACCCAGTACTTC. Residues: CASSLKETQYF.

The chain has TRBV29-1 and TRBJ2-5, with D possibly matching TRBD1 (6 bases). Germline V CDR1 and CDR2: SQVTM, ANQGSEA. Trimming shortened V by 1 base and J by 5 bases, and 8 bases separated the two germline ends. The CDR3 has 12 residues. The CDR3 region has the DNA TGCAGCGTTGAAGGGGGGCGGGAGACCCAGTACTTC. Translated: CSVEGGRETQYF.

The chain recombines TRBV10-1 with TRBJ1-2, with 8 bases that match TRBD1. The germline CDR1 and CDR2 sequences are WNHNN and SYGVQD (reference sequence). The CDR3 sequence is 18 residues long. The trim removed 6 bases at V and 3 bases at J, leaving 18 bases unmatched. The CDR3 nucleotides are TGCGCCAGCAGCGTACAAGACAGGGGACCGCGCGTTCACTATGGCTACACCTTC. The encoded protein is CASSVQDRGPRVHYGYTF.

This sequence joins TRBV5-1 and TRBJ2-5; D gene unclear. This CDR3 has 13 residues. V shed 0 bases and J shed 2 bases, with 5 bases lying between them. The germline V gene encodes CDR1 SGHRS and CDR2 YFSETQ. In nucleotides, the CDR3 is TGCGCCAGCAGCTTGGGAGGACAAGAGACCCAGTACTTC. Its protein product is CASSLGGQETQYF.

This clone showed up many times. The rearrangement links TRBV6-5 to TRBJ1-2; TRBD1 matches 9 bases. V lost 7 bases and J lost 6; bases outside the gene matches: 3. This CDR3 is built from 12 residues. The germline CDR1 and CDR2 sequences are MNHEY and SVGAGI. The CDR3 DNA sequence: TGTGCCAGCACGGACAGGGGAGATGGCTACACCTTC. It codes for CASTDRGDGYTF.

The rearrangement uses TRBV18 and TRBJ1-3; the D is unclear. V was clipped by 1 base and J by 8 bases, with 12 bases between them. CDR1 is KGHSH and CDR2 is LQKENI in the germline V gene. CDR3 size: 14 residues. CDR3 loop: CASSPLEVGDTIYF. The CDR3 DNA is TGTGCCAGCTCACCACTGGAGGTGGGAGACACCATATATTTT.

The chain couples TRBV6-6 to TRBJ2-5; tentative D call: TRBD2 (6 bases). Trimming removed 2 bases at V and 4 bases at J, with 14 bases between. CDR3 length: 15 amino acids. Germline-derived CDR1 and CDR2 are MNHNY and SVGAGI (reference sequence). The CDR3: CASSYLISEGETQYF. The CDR3, as DNA: TGTGCCAGCAGTTACCTCATTTCGGAGGGAGAGACCCAGTACTTC.

The chain has TRBV9 and TRBJ2-5; no reliable D call. There are 13 residues in the CDR3. V was shortened by 2 bases and J by 3 bases, with 8 bases between the two germline ends. Germline CDR1 SGDLS, CDR2 YYNGEE. CDR3 loop: CASSVASKETQYF. CDR3 sequence (DNA): TGTGCCAGCAGCGTCGCCAGCAAAGAGACCCAGTACTTC.

This clone was counted a few times. The CDR3 DNA follows: TGTGCCAGCAGTGACAGCCGGGGGGTCTACAATGAGCAGTTCTTC. Translated, it gives CASSDSRGVYNEQFF. The rearrangement joins TRBV6-6 to TRBJ2-1; 7 bases agree with TRBD2. The V and J ends lost 5 bases and 3 bases, in that order; junction bases with no gene match: 7. The length of the CDR3 is 15 residues. From germline, CDR1 is MNHNY and CDR2 SVGAGI (reference sequence).

J is TRBJ2-3 and V is TRBV6-6, with a possible D match to TRBD2 (5 bases). The V gene's germline CDR1 is MNHNY and CDR2 SVGAGI (reference sequence). Trimming removed 5 bases from V and 3 bases from J, with 15 bases in between. The CDR3 has 15 amino acids. The CDR3 loop is CASSKSWTGTDTQYF. The CDR3 DNA follows: TGTGCCAGCAGTAAAAGCTGGACTGGGACAGATACGCAGTATTTT.

The rearrangement uses TRBV6-1 and TRBJ1-3; D is uncertain. Deletions cut 4 bases from V and 2 bases from J, with 15 bases between. Germline V gene data show CDR1 as MNHNS and CDR2 as SASEGT. This CDR3 region has 16 residues. The CDR3, as DNA: TGTGCCAGCAGTGTTCAAAACTATGGGCCTGGAAACACCATATATTTT. This encodes CASSVQNYGPGNTIYF.

This clone occurred once. The V gene is TRBV13, the J gene TRBJ2-7, with D perhaps assigned TRBD1 or TRBD2 (5 bases each). Germline values: CDR1 PRHDT, CDR2 FYEKMQ (reference sequence). With 5 bases removed from V and 2 bases from J, the gap between germline ends came to 19 bases. This CDR3 has 16 amino acids. The CDR3 region is CASSPRGGTVAYEQYF. The CDR3 nucleotides are TGTGCCAGCAGCCCCCGAGGTGGGACGGTGGCCTACGAGCAGTACTTC.

The CDR3 loop is CASSSPMNTEAFF. DNA of the CDR3: TGTGCCAGCAGTTCCCCCATGAACACTGAAGCTTTCTTT. This chain connects TRBV5-4 to TRBJ1-1; no firm D call. Trimming removed 5 bases at V and 0 bases at J, with 8 bases between. CDR1 and CDR2 (germline): SGHNT, YYREEE (reference sequence). This CDR3 comprises 13 residues.

V gene TRBV6-1 combines with J gene TRBJ2-7, with 7 bases aligning to TRBD2. V shed 5 bases, J shed 0 bases, and the junction held 4 bases outside the gene matches. CDR1 is MNHNS and CDR2 is SASEGT in the germline V gene. This CDR3 is built from 14 residues. The CDR3 DNA follows: TGTGCCAGCAGTCCCCAGCGGGACTCCTACGAGCAGTACTTC. As protein: CASSPQRDSYEQYF.

This chain joins TRBV5-1 and TRBJ2-3; D is perhaps TRBD2 (7 bases). CDR3 length equals 15 residues. From germline, CDR1 is SGHRS and CDR2 YFSETQ. V gave up 6 bases and J gave up 6 bases, with 20 bases separating them. The CDR3 sequence is CASTTTSRGADTQYF. The CDR3 DNA is TGCGCCAGCACAACGACTAGTCGGGGGGCGGATACGCAGTATTTT.

The V call is TRBV18, the J call TRBJ1-4; 7 bases line up with TRBD1. The ends lost 3 bases at V and 8 bases at J; junction bases unmatched: 6. Germline CDR1 is KGHSH and CDR2 is LQKENI. This CDR3 spans 14 amino acids. For the CDR3, the DNA is TGTGCCAGCTCACCTAACCAACAGGGGGAAAAACTGTTTTTT. Encoded protein: CASSPNQQGEKLFF.

This clone was seen once. The genes are TRBV29-1 and TRBJ1-1, with D possibly matching TRBD1 (5 bases). Germline CDR1 is SQVTM and CDR2 is ANQGSEA. This CDR3 spans 13 amino acids. Trimming cost V 7 bases and J 0 bases, with 12 bases left between them. The CDR3 reads CSAGGTVNTEAFF. The CDR3, as DNA: TGCAGCGCCGGAGGGACGGTGAACACTGAAGCTTTCTTT.

This clone was seen only a few times. V usage is TRBV5-6 and J usage is TRBJ2-7, with TRBD2 identical over 11 bases. V was pared by 3 bases and J by 1 base, with 15 bases of the junction left unmatched. This CDR3 region has 19 residues. Germline-derived CDR1 and CDR2 are SGHDT and YYEEEE. CDR3 sequence (DNA): TGTGCCAGCAGCTCGCTTCAAGGAACCGTAGCGGGGGGGTCCTACGAGCAGTACTTC. Translated: CASSSLQGTVAGGSYEQYF. Complete variable domain (other parts from reference TRBV5-6 and TRBJ2-7): DAGVTQSPTHLIKTRGQQVTLRCSPKSGHDTVSWYQQALGQGPQFIFQYYEEEERQRGNFPDRFSGHQFPNYSSELNVNALLLGDSALYLCASSSLQGTVAGGSYEQYFGPGTRLTVT.

This rearrangement joins TRBV19 to TRBJ2-1, with 7 positions matching TRBD2. Germline CDR1 reads LNHDA; CDR2 reads SQIVND (reference sequence). The CDR3 totals 17 residues. V was pared by 3 bases and J by 4 bases, with 12 bases of the junction left unmatched. The CDR3 nucleotides are TGTGCCAGTAGTATGGTGGTGCGGGCGGGAGAGTACAATGAGCAGTTCTTC. It is translated as CASSMVVRAGEYNEQFF.

This chain connects TRBV6-1 to TRBJ1-1, with unresolved D. Between the trimmed V and J ends, which lost 4 bases and 3 bases, there was a span of 9 bases. Germline V gene lookup returns CDR1 MNHNS and CDR2 SASEGT. The CDR3 is made up of 13 amino acids. CDR3 nucleotide sequence: TGTGCCAGCAGTGTAGGGCGGTACACTGAAGCTTTCTTT. It codes for CASSVGRYTEAFF.

The chain couples TRBV18 to TRBJ1-1, with 10 bases identical to TRBD1. The CDR3 sequence is 16 residues long. CDR1 is KGHSH, CDR2 LQKENI, per germline. After removal of 2 bases from V and 5 bases from J, the junction contained 8 bases not matched to a gene. CDR3 bases: TGTGCCAGCTCACCAGGGACAGGGGCCTTGGGGACTGAAGCTTTCTTT. Its translation is CASSPGTGALGTEAFF.

This clone occurred once. The chain combines TRBV29-1 with TRBJ2-7; 10 bases match TRBD2. CDR3 length: 15 residues. The trim removed 6 bases at V and 3 bases at J, leaving 11 bases unmatched. Germline CDR1 is SQVTM and CDR2 is ANQGSEA. The CDR3 sequence is CSVELAGVPLYEQYF. The DNA for the CDR3 is TGCAGCGTCGAGCTAGCGGGAGTACCCCTCTACGAGCAGTACTTC.